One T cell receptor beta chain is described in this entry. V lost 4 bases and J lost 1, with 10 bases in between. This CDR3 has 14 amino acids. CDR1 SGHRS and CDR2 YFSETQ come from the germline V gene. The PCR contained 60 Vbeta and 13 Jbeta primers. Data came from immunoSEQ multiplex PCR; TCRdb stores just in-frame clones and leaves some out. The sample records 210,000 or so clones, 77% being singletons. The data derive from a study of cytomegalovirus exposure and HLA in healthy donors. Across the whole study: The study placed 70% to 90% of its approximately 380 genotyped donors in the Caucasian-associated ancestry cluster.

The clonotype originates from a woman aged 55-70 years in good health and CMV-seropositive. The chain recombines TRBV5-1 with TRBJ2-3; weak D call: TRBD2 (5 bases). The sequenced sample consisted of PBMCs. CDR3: CASSDRSGTDTQYF. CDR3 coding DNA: TGCGCCAGCAGCGACCGTAGCGGCACAGATACGCAGTATTTT.